The clone carrying this T cell receptor beta chain was observed a few times. TCRdb called the RT-PCR reads again in MiXCR, with one record for every CDR3 protein. This table holds about 150,000 distinct CDR3 sequences, over 30% found once. The record originates from a study of patients and donors after allogeneic stem cell transplantation. CDR3 length equals 14 residues. The V and J ends lost 0 bases and 2 bases respectively, with 7 bases between them. Germline V CDR1 and CDR2: SGHRS, YFSETQ. This clonotype originated in a human donor who was either an allogeneic HSCT recipient or a stem cell or donor lymphocyte infusion donor (not recorded which). It is not recorded whose cells these are; they may come from a transplant donor. V is TRBV5-1 and J is TRBJ2-3; no clear D gene. Sequencing was done on a sample of blood, either unsorted or a sorted T cell fraction (not recorded which). CDR3 in DNA: TGCGCCAGCAGCTTGGAGGCTCACACAGATACGCAGTATTTT. Protein sequence: CASSLEAHTDTQYF. Full variable domain (missing parts from reference TRBV5-1 and TRBJ2-3): KAGVTQTPRYLIKTRGQQVTLSCSPISGHRSVSWYQQTPGQGLQFLFEYFSETQRNKGNFPGRFSGRQFSNSRSEMNVSTLELGDSALYLCASSLEAHTDTQYFGPGTRLTVL.